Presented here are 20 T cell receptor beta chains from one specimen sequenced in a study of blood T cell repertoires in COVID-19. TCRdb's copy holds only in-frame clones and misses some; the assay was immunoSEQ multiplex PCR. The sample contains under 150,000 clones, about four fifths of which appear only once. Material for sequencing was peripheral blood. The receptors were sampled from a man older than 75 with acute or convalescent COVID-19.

The CDR3 DNA reads as TGTGCCAGCAGTTTTTGGGACAACTCCTACGAGCAGTACTTC. Amino acid sequence: CASSFWDNSYEQYF. This sequence joins TRBV28 and TRBJ2-7; tentatively, D is TRBD1 (6 bases). Germline V CDR1 and CDR2: MDHEN, SYDVKM. Deletions cut 3 bases from V and 0 bases from J, with 9 bases between. The CDR3 is 14 residues long.

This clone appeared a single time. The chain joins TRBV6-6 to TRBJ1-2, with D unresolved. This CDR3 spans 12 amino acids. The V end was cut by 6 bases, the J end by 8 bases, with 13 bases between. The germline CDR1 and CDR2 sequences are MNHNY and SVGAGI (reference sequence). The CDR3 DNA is TGTGCCAGCAGCCCGAGCGGACGAGGCTACACCTTC. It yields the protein CASSPSGRGYTF.

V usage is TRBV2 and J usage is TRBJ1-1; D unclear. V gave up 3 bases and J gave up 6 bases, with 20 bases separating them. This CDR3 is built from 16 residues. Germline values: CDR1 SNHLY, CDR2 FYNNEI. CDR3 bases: TGTGCCAGCAGTGAGGCTAGTTATGGGTCTTCTGCTGAAGCTTTCTTT. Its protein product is CASSEASYGSSAEAFF.

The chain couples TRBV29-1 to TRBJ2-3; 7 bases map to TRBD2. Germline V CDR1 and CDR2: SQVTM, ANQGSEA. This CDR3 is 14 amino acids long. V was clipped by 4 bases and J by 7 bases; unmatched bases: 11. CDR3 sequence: CSVGIGLEGNTQYF. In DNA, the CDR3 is TGCAGCGTTGGAATCGGACTAGAGGGAAATACGCAGTATTTT.

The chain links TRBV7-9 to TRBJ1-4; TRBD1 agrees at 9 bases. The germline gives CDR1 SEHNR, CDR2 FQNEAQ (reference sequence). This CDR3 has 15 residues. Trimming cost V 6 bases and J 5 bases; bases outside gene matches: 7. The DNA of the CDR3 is TGTGCCAGCAGTGTGACCGGGACAGGGAATGAAAAACTGTTTTTT. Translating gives CASSVTGTGNEKLFF.

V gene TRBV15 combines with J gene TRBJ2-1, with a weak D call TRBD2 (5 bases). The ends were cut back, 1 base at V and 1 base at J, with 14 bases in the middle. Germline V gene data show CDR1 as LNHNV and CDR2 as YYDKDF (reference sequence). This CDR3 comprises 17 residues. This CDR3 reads CATSRGLPLDSYNEQFF. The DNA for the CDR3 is TGTGCCACCAGCAGAGGCCTCCCACTAGATTCCTACAATGAGCAGTTCTTC.

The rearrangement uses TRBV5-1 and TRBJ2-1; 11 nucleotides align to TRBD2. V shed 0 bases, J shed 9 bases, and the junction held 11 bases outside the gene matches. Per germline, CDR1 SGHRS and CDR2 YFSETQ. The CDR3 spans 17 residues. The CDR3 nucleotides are TGCGCCAGCAGCTTGGACATTAGCGGGGGGGCCAGCGTTGAGCAGTTCTTC. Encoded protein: CASSLDISGGASVEQFF.

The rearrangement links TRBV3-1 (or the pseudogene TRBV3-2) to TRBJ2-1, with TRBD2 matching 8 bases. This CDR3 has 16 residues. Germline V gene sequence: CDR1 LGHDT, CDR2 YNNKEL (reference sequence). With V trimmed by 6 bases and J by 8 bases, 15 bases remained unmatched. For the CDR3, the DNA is TGTGCCAGCAGGGCCCGGGCGGGGGGACTCCTCGATGAGCAGTTCTTC. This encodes CASRARAGGLLDEQFF.

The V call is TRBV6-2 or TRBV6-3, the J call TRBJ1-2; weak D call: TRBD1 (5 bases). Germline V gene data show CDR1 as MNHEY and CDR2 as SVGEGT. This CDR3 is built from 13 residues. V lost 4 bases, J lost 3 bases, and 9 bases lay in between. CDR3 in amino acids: CASSSTGYYGYTF. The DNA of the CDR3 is TGTGCCAGCAGTTCCACAGGATACTATGGCTACACCTTC.

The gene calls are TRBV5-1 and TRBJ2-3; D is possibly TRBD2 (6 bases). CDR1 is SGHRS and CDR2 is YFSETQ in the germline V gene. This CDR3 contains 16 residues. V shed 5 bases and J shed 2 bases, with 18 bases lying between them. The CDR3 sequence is CASRAPGGLHTDTQYF. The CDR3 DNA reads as TGCGCCAGCAGAGCCCCCGGGGGACTTCACACAGATACGCAGTATTTT.

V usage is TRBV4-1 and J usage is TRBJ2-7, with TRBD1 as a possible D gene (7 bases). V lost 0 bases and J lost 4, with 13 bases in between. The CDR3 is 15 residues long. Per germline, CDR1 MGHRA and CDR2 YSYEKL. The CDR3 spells CASSQEATGRYEQYF. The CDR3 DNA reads TGCGCCAGCAGCCAAGAGGCGACAGGGAGGTACGAGCAGTACTTC.

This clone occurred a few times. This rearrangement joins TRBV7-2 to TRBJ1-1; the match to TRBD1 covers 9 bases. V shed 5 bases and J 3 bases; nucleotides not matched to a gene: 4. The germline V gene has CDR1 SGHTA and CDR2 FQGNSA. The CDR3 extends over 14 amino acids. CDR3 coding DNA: TGTGCCAGCAGCAGACAGGGGGAGTACACTGAAGCTTTCTTT. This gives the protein CASSRQGEYTEAFF.

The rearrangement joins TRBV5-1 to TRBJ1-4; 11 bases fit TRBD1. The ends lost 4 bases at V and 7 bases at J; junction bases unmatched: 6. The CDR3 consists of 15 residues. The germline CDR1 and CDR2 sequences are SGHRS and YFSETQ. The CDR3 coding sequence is TGCGCCAGCAGCGCCGGACAGGGGGCAGGTGAAAAACTGTTTTTT. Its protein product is CASSAGQGAGEKLFF.

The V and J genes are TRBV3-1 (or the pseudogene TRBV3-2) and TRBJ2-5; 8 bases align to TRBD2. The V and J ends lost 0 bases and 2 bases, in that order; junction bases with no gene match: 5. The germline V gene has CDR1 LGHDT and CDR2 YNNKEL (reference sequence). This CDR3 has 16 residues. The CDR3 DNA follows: TGTGCCAGCAGCCAAGAAGCTAGCGGGTGGCAAGAGACCCAGTACTTC. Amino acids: CASSQEASGWQETQYF.

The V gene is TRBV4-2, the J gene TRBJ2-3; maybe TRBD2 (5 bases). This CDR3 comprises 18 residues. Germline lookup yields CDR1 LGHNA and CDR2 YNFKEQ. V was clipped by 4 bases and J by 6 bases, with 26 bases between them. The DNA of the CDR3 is TGTGCCAGCAGCCGAGGCCCCGAGGTGGCCGGGGTGGGGGATACGCAGTATTTT. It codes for CASSRGPEVAGVGDTQYF.

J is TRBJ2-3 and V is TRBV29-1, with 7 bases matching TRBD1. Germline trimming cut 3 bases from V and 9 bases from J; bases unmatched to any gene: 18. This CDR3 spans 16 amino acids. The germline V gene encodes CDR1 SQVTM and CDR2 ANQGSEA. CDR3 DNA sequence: TGCAGCGTTGATACCCCGGGACAGCCGACTGGAGACACGCAGTATTTT. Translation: CSVDTPGQPTGDTQYF.

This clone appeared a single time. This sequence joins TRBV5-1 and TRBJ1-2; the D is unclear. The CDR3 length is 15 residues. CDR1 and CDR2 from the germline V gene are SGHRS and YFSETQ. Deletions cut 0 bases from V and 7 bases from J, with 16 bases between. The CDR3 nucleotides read TGCGCCAGCAGCTTGGCTGGCAGCGATCGGGTTGGCTACACCTTC. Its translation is CASSLAGSDRVGYTF.

The DNA of the CDR3 is TGCGCCCCCCCGCCGGGGACTAGCTTCCGCAATGAGCAGTTCTTC. Translating it yields CAPPPGTSFRNEQFF. V usage is TRBV10-1 and J usage is TRBJ2-1; 9 bases match TRBD2. Germline V gives CDR1 WNHNN, CDR2 SYGVQD (reference sequence). The junction had 14 bases not matched to a gene; V was cut back by 11 bases and J by 6 bases. The CDR3 consists of 15 residues.

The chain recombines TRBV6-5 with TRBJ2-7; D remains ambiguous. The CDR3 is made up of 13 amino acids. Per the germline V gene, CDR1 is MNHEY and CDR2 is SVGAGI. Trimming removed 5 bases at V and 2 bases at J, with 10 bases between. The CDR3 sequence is CASSLGVPYEQYF. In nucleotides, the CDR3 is TGTGCCAGCAGTCTAGGAGTTCCCTACGAGCAGTACTTC.

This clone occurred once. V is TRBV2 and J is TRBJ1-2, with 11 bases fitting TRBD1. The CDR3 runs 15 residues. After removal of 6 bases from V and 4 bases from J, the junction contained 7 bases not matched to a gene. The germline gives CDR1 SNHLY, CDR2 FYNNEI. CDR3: CASRGQGAPGYGYTF. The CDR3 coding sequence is TGTGCCAGCAGAGGACAGGGGGCGCCCGGCTATGGCTACACCTTC.